These T cell receptor beta chains were read from a single sample in a study of cytomegalovirus exposure and HLA in healthy donors. TCRdb's table, derived via immunoSEQ multiplex PCR, lists solely in-frame clones and lacks some. The table includes about 130,000 clones, about nine tenths detected once. Input material: PBMCs. The receptors shown here come from a young woman in good health and CMV-seronegative. The CDR3 runs from the conserved cysteine through the conserved F or W. The D gene is left open where the match is weak. Some rows mark clone size as missing; the rest say once, few, many or name a class of expanded clone.

TRBJ2-1	TRBV7-2	NA	NA	TGTGCCCTGGGCGAAAGCTCCTACAATGAGCAGTTCTTC	CALGESSYNEQFF
TRBJ2-3	TRBV25-1	NA	NA	TGTGCCAGCAGTGATTCTACTACAGATACGCAGTATTTT	CASSDSTTDTQYF
TRBJ1-5	TRBV18	NA	NA	TGTGCCAGCTCACCACGGAGACAGGCTATTAGCAATCAGCCCCAGCATTTT	CASSPRRQAISNQPQHF
TRBJ2-3	TRBV6-1	TRBD1	NA	TGTGCCAGCAGTGAAGGACAGGGCCCAGATACGCAGTATTTT	CASSEGQGPDTQYF
TRBJ2-7	TRBV6-5	NA	NA	TGTGCCACAACTCAAGCGCCGTCCTACGAGCAGTACTTC	CATTQAPSYEQYF
TRBJ2-1	TRBV27	TRBD1	NA	TGTGCCAGCAGGGGGACAGGGTCCTACAATGAGCAGTTCTTC	CASRGTGSYNEQFF
TRBJ2-3	TRBV10-3	TRBD2	NA	TGTGCCATCAGTCCCGGGACTAGCGGGGTCACAGATACGCAGTATTTT	CAISPGTSGVTDTQYF
TRBJ2-7	TRBV4-1	NA	NA	TGCGCCAGCAGCCTCCAGGACGGGGATGTCGAGCAGTACTTC	CASSLQDGDVEQYF
TRBJ1-5	TRBV4-1	TRBD1	NA	TGCGCCAGCAGCCGAGACAGGGTTCAGCCCCAGCATTTT	CASSRDRVQPQHF
TRBJ1-2	TRBV5-4	NA	NA	TGTGCCAGCACCAGGCGGGGGGGGGCCTATGGCTACACCTTC	CASTRRGGAYGYTF
TRBJ1-2	TRBV2	TRBD1	NA	TGTGCCAGCAGTGAGGGACAGGGGAAGCATGGCTACACCTTC	CASSEGQGKHGYTF
TRBJ1-2	TRBV30	NA	NA	TGTGCCCTCCATGGGGCCGGCTATGGCTACACCTTC	CALHGAGYGYTF
TRBJ2-7	TRBV5-4	TRBD1	NA	TGTGCCAGCAGCGTCCGGGACAGCCCCTACGAGCAGTACTTC	CASSVRDSPYEQYF
TRBJ1-1	TRBV7-9	TRBD1	NA	TGTGCCAGCAGCGGACTACAGGGGATGAACACTGAAGCTTTCTTT	CASSGLQGMNTEAFF
TRBJ1-2	TRBV30	NA	NA	TGTGCCTGGAGTACGGCGGGTGATAACTATGGCTACACCTTC	CAWSTAGDNYGYTF
TRBJ1-2	TRBV28	TRBD1	NA	TGTGCCAGCAGGTCCGGGACAGGGGTTTATGGCTACACCTTC	CASRSGTGVYGYTF
TRBJ2-5	TRBV2	TRBD2	NA	TGTGCCAGCAGTGGGACTAGCGGGAGGCAAGAGACCCAGTACTTC	CASSGTSGRQETQYF
TRBJ2-1	TRBV11-3	TRBD2	NA	TGTGCCAGCAGCATGCCCCGGGGACTAGCGGGTGAGAATGAGCAGTTCTTC	CASSMPRGLAGENEQFF
TRBJ2-1	TRBV27	TRBD2	NA	TGTGCCAGCAGTTTAGGCGGGGGGAGGTATGAGCAGTTCTTC	CASSLGGGRYEQFF
TRBJ2-1	TRBV29-1	NA	NA	TGCAGCGTTCGGATGGTGGCTAGGAATGAGCAGTTCTTC	CSVRMVARNEQFF
TRBJ2-3	TRBV5-1	TRBD2	NA	TGCGCCAGCAGCTTGAGACTAGCGGGGCTGACAGATACGCAGTATTTT	CASSLRLAGLTDTQYF
TRBJ2-7	TRBV5-1	TRBD2	NA	TGCGCCAGCAGCTTGGGACTAGCGGAGACCTACGAGCAGTACTTC	CASSLGLAETYEQYF
TRBJ2-5	TRBV28	TRBD2	once	TGTGCCAGCACCCAGAACGGGGGAGGGTGGGAGACCCAGTACTTC	CASTQNGGGWETQYF
TRBJ2-5	TRBV7-2	NA	NA	TGTGCCAGCAGCTTGGGCCCCCCGGGGGGCGGAGAGACCCAGTACTTC	CASSLGPPGGGETQYF
TRBJ2-6	TRBV29-1	NA	few	TGCAGCGCTTTGGGGGCCAACGTCCTGACTTTC	CSALGANVLTF
TRBJ2-5	TRBV11-1	NA	NA	TGTGCCAGCAGCTTAGCAGAGCAAGAGACCCAGTACTTC	CASSLAEQETQYF
TRBJ2-7	TRBV6-5	TRBD1	NA	TGTGCCAGCAGCCTGGACAGGGTCTCCTACGAGCAGTACTTC	CASSLDRVSYEQYF
TRBJ2-1	TRBV29-1	TRBD2	NA	TGCAGCGGAGCGGGAGTCGTTGGTGTAAGTCAACCCAATGAGCAGTTCTTC	CSGAGVVGVSQPNEQFF
TRBJ2-1	TRBV2	TRBD2	NA	TGTGCCAGCAGCCCAACTAGCGGGGGGGCATACAATGAGCAGTTCTTC	CASSPTSGGAYNEQFF
TRBJ2-7	TRBV10-3	TRBD1	NA	TGTGCCATCAGTGAGCAGCAGGGGGCCCACTACGAGCAGTACTTC	CAISEQQGAHYEQYF
TRBJ2-3	TRBV7-2	TRBD2	NA	TGTGCCAGCAGTCTTAGCGGGAGCAGGGGAGATACGCAGTATTTT	CASSLSGSRGDTQYF
TRBJ1-2	TRBV6-5	NA	NA	TGTGCCAGCAGGTTGGGACTGAATGATGGCTACACCTTC	CASRLGLNDGYTF
TRBJ2-7	TRBV6-1	TRBD2	NA	TGTGCCAGCAGTGGAAAGGGTGAGGGTTACAGCGGGAGGGCCGGGTACGAGCAGTACTTC	CASSGKGEGYSGRAGYEQYF
TRBJ1-4	TRBV7-8	TRBD1	NA	TGTGCCAGCAGCTCACCGGGACAGGACAATGAAAAACTGTTTTTT	CASSSPGQDNEKLFF
TRBJ1-6	TRBV30	NA	NA	TGTGCCTGGAGGGCCGGGTCCTTCAATTCACCCCTCCACTTT	CAWRAGSFNSPLHF
TRBJ2-7	TRBV29-1	NA	NA	TGCAGCGTTGCGACGGACAACTCCTACGAGCAGTACTTC	CSVATDNSYEQYF
TRBJ2-1	TRBV29-1	NA	NA	TGCAGCGTTGAAGATGGATCGGCGGCCAATGAGCAGTTCTTC	CSVEDGSAANEQFF
TRBJ2-1	TRBV7-9	TRBD2	NA	TGTGCCAGCAGCCCGCCGGGTCGTAGCGGGAGAGGACCCTACAATGAGCAGTTCTTC	CASSPPGRSGRGPYNEQFF
TRBJ1-2	TRBV2	NA	NA	TGTGCCAGCGGCGACGGGGGGGCGCGGTGGGGAGGCTACACCTTC	CASGDGGARWGGYTF
TRBJ2-3	TRBV5-4	TRBD2	NA	TGTGCCAGCAGCCCTACTAGCGGGAGGGCAGATACGCAGTATTTT	CASSPTSGRADTQYF
TRBJ2-1	TRBV5-4	TRBD2	NA	TGTGCCAGCAGCTTTGGACTAGCGGGATACAATGAGCAGTTCTTC	CASSFGLAGYNEQFF
TRBJ2-7	TRBV13	TRBD2	NA	TGTGCCAGCAGGTCCCAGCGGGAGAGGTACGAGCAGTACTTC	CASRSQRERYEQYF